This is a list of T cell receptor beta chains from one sample in a study of T cells after yellow fever vaccination. From the 5' RACE reads, TCRdb called clonotypes with MiXCR, one entry per CDR3 protein. Of 250,000 to 300,000 distinct CDR3 sequences listed, approximately 5.2% are singletons. This material consisted of CD4+ T cells sorted from PBMCs, taken on the day of the yellow fever booster vaccination. Receptor source: a man in his late teens or twenties who received the YFV17D yellow fever vaccine. CDR3s include the opening cysteine and the closing phenylalanine or tryptophan. The D gene is left open where the match is weak. Size is stated for part of the rows, as once, few or many counts, or as a class when the clone is expanded.

j_call v_call clone_size d_call cdr3_nt cdr3_aa
TRBJ2-1 TRBV29-1 . TRBD1 TGCAGCGTCGGACAGGCGAGGGGTGAGCAGTTCTTC CSVGQARGEQFF
TRBJ1-2 TRBV6-5 few TRBD1 TGTGCCAGCAGTTACTCGGGGAGCGGACAGGGGTTTGGCTACACCTTC CASSYSGSGQGFGYTF
TRBJ2-5 TRBV7-2 . . TGTGCCAGCAGCTTAGACCCGGTCTACCAAGAGACCCAGTACTTC CASSLDPVYQETQYF
TRBJ1-1 TRBV28 many . TGTGCCAGCAGTTTATTGTCCTCTTCTACGGGTGAAGCTTTCTTT CASSLLSSSTGEAFF
TRBJ2-2 TRBV5-4 . . TGTGCCAGCAGCTCCCAAGGTCGTCTGGCTAGTTTGACCGGGGAGCTGTTTTTT CASSSQGRLASLTGELFF
TRBJ2-5 TRBV12-3/TRBV12-4 . TRBD2 TGTGCCAGCAGTTTGCAGCGGGGGGGCCTGGGGACCCAGTACTTC CASSLQRGGLGTQYF
TRBJ1-2 TRBV4-3 . TRBD1 TGCGCCAGCAGCCCGGGACAGGGTGGCTATGGCTACACCTTC CASSPGQGGYGYTF
TRBJ2-2 TRBV11-2 few . TGTGCCAGCAGCTTCGATCCCGGGGAGCTGTTTTTT CASSFDPGELFF
TRBJ2-5 TRBV5-1 . . TGCGCCAGCAAAGTAGACCAAGAGACCCAGTACTTC CASKVDQETQYF
TRBJ1-1 TRBV12-3/TRBV12-4 . TRBD1 TGTGCCAGCGGGACAGGGGAAGGAATAGGGGGCACTGAAGCTTTCTTT CASGTGEGIGGTEAFF
TRBJ2-5 TRBV12-3/TRBV12-4 few . TGTGCCAGCAGTTCCAATCCGGGACACCTAGAGTACCAAGAGACCCAGTACTTC CASSSNPGHLEYQETQYF
TRBJ1-1 TRBV11-2 few . TGTGCCAGCAGCCAGCGGGCAGGGAGGACGAACACTGAAGCTTTCTTT CASSQRAGRTNTEAFF
TRBJ2-5 TRBV3-1 few TRBD2 TGTGCCAGCAGCCACAGCGGGACCCAAGAGACCCAGTACTTC CASSHSGTQETQYF
TRBJ2-7 TRBV4-1 . TRBD1 TGCGCCAGCAGCCAGGGACAGGGTCCTTCCTACGAGCAGTACTTC CASSQGQGPSYEQYF
TRBJ2-5 TRBV29-1 few . TGCAGCGTACTCCCGGGGGAGACCCAGTACTTC CSVLPGETQYF
TRBJ1-5 TRBV18 many . TGTGCCAGCTCACCTGAGCGGCTTCGCAATCAGCCCCAGCATTTT CASSPERLRNQPQHF